This T cell receptor (beta chain) was found in a study of response to subunit inactivated influenza vaccine. V was pared by 2 bases and J by 4 bases, with 8 bases between. The CDR3 covers 13 residues. Germline CDR1 SGHKS, CDR2 YYEKEE (reference sequence). Study-wide results and limits: The authors put forward the suggestion that each seasonal influenza vaccination may bring in only a limited number of new T cells.

In the case of this clonotype: The antigen is not known.

TCRdb fed the RT-PCR reads into MiXCR, producing one record per CDR3 protein. The repertoire holds around 190,000 distinct CDR3 sequences, 9.2% seen once, with roughly a tenth in the top ten. The sequence came from a man between 45 and 60 years old who received an inactivated influenza vaccine. The sequences come from non-naive T cells sorted from PBMCs, collected on the day of vaccination. The chain links TRBV5-5 to TRBJ2-3; D ambiguous. This CDR3 reads CASSLTSPDTQYF. The CDR3 DNA follows: TGTGCCAGCAGCTTAACATCCCCAGATACGCAGTATTTT.